A single sample gave rise to the 18 T cell receptor beta chains below, sequenced in a study of blood T cell repertoires in COVID-19. Sequencing was performed with immunoSEQ multiplex PCR; in TCRdb, only in-frame clones are kept and a portion is missing. The data show roughly 100,000 clones, around nine tenths seen once. The sequencing sample was made of peripheral blood. The receptors come from a human donor in a cohort sampled during active COVID-19.

The chain has TRBV6-5 and TRBJ2-1; tentative D call: TRBD1 (6 bases). This CDR3 is 15 amino acids long. CDR1 is MNHEY, CDR2 SVGAGI, per germline. V lost 6 bases, J lost 1 base, and 13 bases lay in between. CDR3 sequence: CASSLDRTSYNEQFF. In nucleotides, the CDR3 is TGTGCCAGCAGCCTCGACAGGACTTCCTACAATGAGCAGTTCTTC.

This clone was seen more than once but under ten times. The genes are TRBV6-6 and TRBJ1-5; 9 bases fit TRBD1. Germline CDR1 is MNHNY and CDR2 is SVGAGI (reference sequence). CDR3 length equals 15 residues. Trimming at V came to 5 bases and at J to 0 bases, leaving 2 bases not matched to a gene. CDR3 in DNA: TGTGCCAGCAGTGCGGGACAGGGTAGCAATCAGCCCCAGCATTTT. This translates into CASSAGQGSNQPQHF.

The V call is TRBV3-1 (or the pseudogene TRBV3-2), the J call TRBJ2-2, with unresolved D. Germline-derived CDR1 and CDR2 are LGHDT and YNNKEL (reference sequence). The V end was cut by 1 base, the J end by 6 bases, with 3 bases between. This CDR3 spans 12 amino acids. The CDR3 DNA sequence: TGTGCCAGCAGCCAAGTATCCGGGGAGCTGTTTTTT. It specifies CASSQVSGELFF.

In its sample, this clone ranks as medium-sized. The gene calls are TRBV27 and TRBJ2-4; 8 bases align to TRBD1. CDR3 length equals 15 residues. The V gene's germline CDR1 is MNHEY and CDR2 SMNVEV (reference sequence). After removal of 6 bases from V and 6 bases from J, the junction contained 10 bases not matched to a gene. The CDR3, as DNA: TGTGCCAGCAGCCCACACCGAACAGGGGGAAACATTCAGTACTTC. Translating gives CASSPHRTGGNIQYF.

The V call is TRBV19, the J call TRBJ2-3; perhaps TRBD2 as D (6 bases). V dropped 6 bases and J dropped 2 bases, with 15 bases sitting between them. This CDR3 has 15 amino acids. Germline V lookup: CDR1 LNHDA, CDR2 SQIVND (reference sequence). CDR3 sequence reads: CASSPQRVNTDTQYF. DNA of the CDR3: TGTGCCAGTAGCCCCCAGCGGGTGAACACAGATACGCAGTATTTT.

The chain uses TRBV4-1 and TRBJ2-7; D may be TRBD1 (6 bases). Per germline, CDR1 MGHRA and CDR2 YSYEKL. With 0 bases removed from V and 2 bases from J, the gap between germline ends came to 11 bases. This CDR3 region has 15 residues. The CDR3 coding sequence is TGCGCCAGCAGCCAAGAGTTTGGGGGCGCCTACGAGCAGTACTTC. It codes for CASSQEFGGAYEQYF.

The chain has TRBV2 and TRBJ2-7; TRBD2 matches at 7 bases. Trimming removed 4 bases from V and 2 bases from J; junction bases left unmatched: 8. The CDR3 runs 15 residues. The germline V gene has CDR1 SNHLY and CDR2 FYNNEI. CDR3 region: CASSVGQGGTYEQYF. CDR3 DNA: TGTGCCAGCAGTGTGGGGCAGGGAGGGACCTACGAGCAGTACTTC.

The rearrangement joins TRBV15 to TRBJ1-6, with D perhaps TRBD1 (5 bases). Trimming took off 9 bases at V and 7 bases at J, with 10 bases between the two ends. The CDR3 has 12 amino acids. CDR1 and CDR2 (germline): LNHNV, YYDKDF (reference sequence). The CDR3 loop is CATGAGNSPLHF. CDR3 DNA: TGTGCCACTGGGGCGGGAAATTCACCCCTCCACTTT.

This sequence joins TRBV28 and TRBJ2-7; 8 nucleotides align to TRBD1. With 6 bases clipped from V and 2 bases from J, the junction kept 9 bases outside the gene matches. The CDR3 length is 15 residues. Germline loops: CDR1 MDHEN, CDR2 SYDVKM. Written as DNA, the CDR3 is TGTGCCAGCAGCCCAGGGGGCCGGAGTACCTACGAGCAGTACTTC. This gives the protein CASSPGGRSTYEQYF.

This chain joins TRBV9 and TRBJ1-3, with a tentative D call TRBD1 (5 bases). Per the germline V gene, CDR1 is SGDLS and CDR2 is YYNGEE. The CDR3 is 19 residues long. The germline V and J ends were trimmed by 0 bases and 0 bases, with 19 bases remaining between them. The CDR3 coding sequence is TGTGCCAGCAGCGTAGAGGGACTCGGCGGAAGCCTCTCTGGAAACACCATATATTTT. Protein sequence: CASSVEGLGGSLSGNTIYF.

V and J are TRBV11-2 and TRBJ2-7, with 9 bases fitting TRBD2. Germline CDR1 reads SGHAT; CDR2 reads FQNNGV. V dropped 0 bases and J dropped 9; count of bases not matched to a gene: 6. The CDR3 runs 14 residues. The CDR3 here is CASSLEAGGRGQYF. CDR3 DNA sequence: TGTGCCAGCAGCTTAGAAGCGGGAGGCCGAGGGCAGTACTTC.

The CDR3 reads CASSLLDTEAFF. CDR3 sequence (DNA): TGTGCCAGCAGCTTACTCGACACTGAAGCTTTCTTT. The J gene is TRBJ1-1, the V gene TRBV11-3; D not certain. V was trimmed by 2 bases and J by 3 bases, leaving 4 bases between them. This CDR3 comprises 12 residues. Germline CDR1 reads SGHNT; CDR2 reads YENEEA.

V usage is TRBV19 and J usage is TRBJ2-2, with 10 bases matching TRBD2. V shed 3 bases and J 7 bases; nucleotides not matched to a gene: 2. This CDR3 has 14 residues. Germline V gene sequence: CDR1 LNHDA, CDR2 SQIVND (reference sequence). The CDR3, as DNA: TGTGCCAGTAGTATTAGCGGGAGGATCGGGGAGCTGTTTTTT. It encodes CASSISGRIGELFF. Combining the CDR3 with reference TRBV19 and TRBJ2-2 gives the whole variable domain DGGITQSPKYLFRKEGQNVTLSCEQNLNHDAMYWYRQDPGQGLRLIYYSQIVNDFQKGDIAEGYSVSREKKESFPLTVTSAQKNPTAFYLCASSISGRIGELFFGEGSRLTVL.

This clone showed up just once. The chain carries TRBV4-1 and TRBJ2-4; 10 bases align to TRBD2. V trimming: 1 base; J trimming: 4 bases; junction bases outside the gene matches: 1. The length of the CDR3 is 15 residues. Germline V gives CDR1 MGHRA, CDR2 YSYEKL. The DNA for the CDR3 is TGCGCCAGCAGCCAAGGGACTAGCGGAAAAAACATTCAGTACTTC. Translated, it gives CASSQGTSGKNIQYF.

The V call is TRBV3-1 (or the pseudogene TRBV3-2), the J call TRBJ2-7; TRBD2 matches 8 bases. CDR3 length: 16 amino acids. Trimming cost V 2 bases and J 6 bases; bases outside gene matches: 12. From germline, CDR1 is LGHDT and CDR2 YNNKEL (reference sequence). CDR3 residues: CASSQLRGGPVGEQYF. CDR3 coding DNA: TGTGCCAGCAGCCAACTTCGGGGGGGCCCCGTGGGCGAGCAGTACTTC.

The chain combines TRBV4-1 with TRBJ2-1; TRBD2 matches at 10 bases. Per the germline V gene, CDR1 is MGHRA and CDR2 is YSYEKL. The CDR3 spans 18 residues. V trimming: 3 bases; J trimming: 3 bases; junction bases outside the gene matches: 11. CDR3 amino acids: CASSQVLAGVPLYNEQFF. The CDR3 DNA is TGCGCCAGCAGCCAGGTCCTAGCGGGGGTCCCTCTCTACAATGAGCAGTTCTTC.

The genes are TRBV5-1 and TRBJ1-2; maybe TRBD1 (6 bases). The CDR3 is 13 residues long. V was cut by 0 bases and J by 8 bases, with 11 bases left in between. CDR1 is SGHRS, CDR2 YFSETQ, per germline. The CDR3 bases are TGCGCCAGCAGCTTGGAAGCCCAGGGGGGCTACACCTTC. Protein: CASSLEAQGGYTF.

The chain uses TRBV3-1 (or the pseudogene TRBV3-2) and TRBJ2-5, with 7 bases aligning to TRBD2. With V trimmed by 3 bases and J by 1 base, 2 bases remained unmatched. This CDR3 has 14 residues. Germline CDR1 reads LGHDT; CDR2 reads YNNKEL (reference sequence). The CDR3 sequence: CASSHAGVQETQYF. The CDR3 nucleotides are TGTGCCAGCAGCCATGCGGGGGTCCAAGAGACCCAGTACTTC.